This T cell receptor beta chain was captured in a study of T-cell memory formation after mild COVID-19. Points from the study as a whole: Day 15 to 85 contracting clones showed balanced CD4/CD8; day 15 to 37 expanders favored CD4+. Contracting clones localized mainly to CM and EM when CD4+ and mainly to EMRA when CD8+.

Amplification by 5'RACE using constant-segment primers produced TCR alpha and TCR beta cDNA libraries that carried sample barcodes and UMIs. TCRdb called the 5' RACE reads again in MiXCR, with one record for every CDR3 protein. The sample has about 320,000 distinct CDR3 sequences, around an eighth seen once; the top ten hold roughly a fifth. As for this clonotype: What it binds is not known.

In germline, CDR1 is SGDLS, CDR2 YYNGEE. The CDR3 length is 16 residues. With 4 bases clipped from V and 2 bases from J, the junction kept 4 bases outside the gene matches. Sequenced sample: PBMCs or a T cell subset sorted from them (not recorded which). The chain links TRBV9 to TRBJ2-3; 13 bases match TRBD2. The sequence derives from a man between 18 and 29 years old who had mild COVID-19 (a few samples of this study predate the infection). Cell type and time point are not known. CDR3 in DNA: TGTGCCAGCAGCCACGGACTAGCGGGGGACACAGATACGCAGTATTTT. As protein: CASSHGLAGDTDTQYF.